This T cell receptor beta chain derives from a study of T cells in women clearing cervical HPV infection. Assay: immunoSEQ multiplex PCR; the TCRdb copy retains only in-frame clones and omits some. The sample totals fewer than 40,000 clones. With regard to this clone: The antigen is undetermined. The read halts 3 residues ahead of the CDR3 end, with the missing end drawn from the germline J gene.

Germline V lookup: CDR1 ENHRY, CDR2 SYGVKD. The CDR3 covers 14 residues. V was clipped by 4 bases and J by 0 bases; unmatched bases: 2. Study-level results: TRBV6-7 abundance was lower in cases than controls (approximately 0.1% versus 0.17%).

The sequence was obtained from a woman aged 18 to 75 with a cervical HPV16 infection that either progressed to CIN3+ or cleared (not recorded which). The rearrangement links TRBV10-3 to TRBJ2-7; 8 nucleotides match TRBD1. Sequenced input: blood buffy coat. The CDR3 DNA, read in part, is TGTGCCATCAGTGGACAGGGGTCCTCCTACGAG. Residues: CAISGQGSSYE. Given in full, the CDR3 is CAISGQGSSYEQYF.